The next 2 T cell receptor beta chains were all read from a single sample in a study of blood T cells in healthy people across ages. Using a J-beta primer mix together with a sample-barcoded 5' primer, a second PCR was run for about 6 to 12 cycles. TCRdb re-called the 5' RACE reads with MiXCR, one entry per CDR3 protein. The data show 1,800,000 or so distinct CDR3 sequences, about two fifths seen once. The sequencing input was blood. The receptors were gathered from a human donor in good health.

This clonotype was seen more than once but under ten times. Possible read error: a much larger clone is one base away. The rearrangement uses TRBV9 and TRBJ2-7, with 12 bases aligning to TRBD1. Per the germline V gene, CDR1 is SGDLS and CDR2 is YYNGEE. There are 16 residues in the CDR3. CDR3 sequence reads: CACSPHGGQGAYEQYF. The DNA of the CDR3 is TGTGCCTGCAGCCCACATGGGGGACAGGGGGCTTACGAGCAGTACTTC.

This clonotype turned up a few times. The rearrangement links TRBV12-3 or TRBV12-4 to TRBJ2-3, with D unresolved. This CDR3 is built from 12 residues. Trimming left V 7 bases short and J 4 bases short, with 9 bases between. The DNA of the CDR3 is TGTGCCAGCACCCCAGACCCAGATACGCAGTATTTT. Encoded protein: CASTPDPDTQYF.